These 14 T cell receptor beta chains share one sample of origin, sequenced in a study of multiple sclerosis patients with progressive multifocal leukoencephalopathy. Only in-frame clones appear in the TCRdb table, and some are missing; sequencing was by immunoSEQ multiplex PCR. The sample records about 25,000 clones, less than 95% being singletons. The sample's time point: about a year of natalizumab therapy. This material consisted of PBMCs, taken from a patient treated with natalizumab. The receptors come from a man under 40 with multiple sclerosis.

V is TRBV6-1 and J is TRBJ1-1; D uncertain. Deletions cut 2 bases from V and 1 base from J, with 5 bases between. Germline CDR1 reads MNHNS; CDR2 reads SASEGT. The length of the CDR3 is 13 residues. The CDR3 sequence: CASSEQTNTEAFF. DNA for the CDR3: TGTGCCAGCAGTGAACAGACGAACACTGAAGCTTTCTTT.

The chain uses TRBV15 and TRBJ2-3; D uncertain. V shed 0 bases and J shed 5 bases, with 6 bases lying between them. This CDR3 spans 13 amino acids. The germline V gene encodes CDR1 LNHNV and CDR2 YYDKDF (reference sequence). The CDR3 nucleotides read TGTGCCACCAGCAGAGATCTTAGAGATACGCAGTATTTT. It encodes CATSRDLRDTQYF.

This clone is a singleton in its sample. This sequence joins TRBV5-1 and TRBJ2-5; D is uncertain. Per germline, CDR1 SGHRS and CDR2 YFSETQ. The V and J ends lost 0 bases and 4 bases respectively, with 7 bases between them. There are 13 residues in the CDR3. The CDR3 loop reads CASSLGPIETQYF. As DNA, the CDR3 is TGCGCCAGCAGCTTGGGACCTATAGAGACCCAGTACTTC.

The chain links TRBV19 to TRBJ1-3, with a tentative D call TRBD1 (5 bases). The CDR3 runs to 14 residues. Trimming left V 5 bases short and J 4 bases short, with 12 bases between. CDR1 is LNHDA and CDR2 is SQIVND in the germline V gene (reference sequence). CDR3 in DNA: TGTGCCAGTAGTTTCCCCGGGGGGGGAAACACCATATATTTT. This encodes CASSFPGGGNTIYF.

This clone was observed a single time. J is TRBJ2-3 and V is TRBV7-9; tentative D call: TRBD2 (7 bases). Germline CDR1 SEHNR, CDR2 FQNEAQ (reference sequence). The CDR3 runs to 19 residues. V lost 5 bases, J lost 0 bases, and 24 bases lay in between. CDR3 DNA sequence: TGTGCCAGCAGCCGTAGCGGAGGGGGGGGCCTTCCTAGCACAGATACGCAGTATTTT. Translation gives CASSRSGGGGLPSTDTQYF.

V gene TRBV9 combines with J gene TRBJ1-2, with D possibly being TRBD1 (5 bases). The CDR3 sequence is 16 residues long. Trimming removed 4 bases at V and 4 bases at J, with 20 bases between. Germline values: CDR1 SGDLS, CDR2 YYNGEE. CDR3 amino acids: CASSNPLEGSPYGYTF. The DNA for the CDR3 is TGTGCCAGCAGCAACCCCTTAGAGGGGAGTCCCTATGGCTACACCTTC.

The gene calls are TRBV10-1 and TRBJ2-7; D may be TRBD1 or TRBD2 (6 bases each). Trimming left V 5 bases short and J 2 bases short, with 13 bases between. Germline V gene data show CDR1 as WNHNN and CDR2 as SYGVQD (reference sequence). The CDR3 spans 14 residues. As DNA, the CDR3 is TGCGCCAGCAGTCTTCCCGGGGGCGCCTACGAGCAGTACGTC. Translation gives CASSLPGGAYEQYV.

This clone came up a few times. The chain couples TRBV5-6 to TRBJ2-7, with 13 bases lining up with TRBD2. This CDR3 region has 17 residues. J was trimmed by 4 bases and V by 4 bases; bases with no gene match: 11. The germline CDR1 and CDR2 sequences are SGHDT and YYEEEE. CDR3 sequence: CASSPRGLAGRDYEQYF. The CDR3 coding sequence is TGTGCCAGCAGCCCTAGGGGACTAGCGGGACGCGATTACGAGCAGTACTTC.

V and J are TRBV6-1 and TRBJ2-3; D possibly corresponds to TRBD2 (6 bases). Trimming stripped 6 bases from V and 3 bases from J, with 7 bases between. The germline gives CDR1 MNHNS, CDR2 SASEGT. The CDR3 length is 12 residues. As DNA, the CDR3 is TGTGCCAGCAGGGAGGGGACAGATACGCAGTATTTT. The encoded protein is CASREGTDTQYF.

Worth noting for this clone: The germline gene is not matched at one end of the junction; a read error may be the cause. V is TRBV7-2 and J is TRBJ1-5; no firm D call. This CDR3 spans 11 amino acids. In germline, CDR1 is SGHTA, CDR2 FQGNSA. The CDR3 sequence is CASGFNQPQHF. Here the CDR3 DNA reads TGTGCCAGCGGCTTCAATCAGCCCCAGCATTTT.

The J gene is TRBJ1-2, the V gene TRBV2; TRBD1 matches 11 bases. Germline CDR1 SNHLY, CDR2 FYNNEI. With V trimmed by 4 bases and J by 3 bases, 7 bases remained unmatched. There are 16 residues in the CDR3. The CDR3 DNA reads TGTGCCAGCAGTGGGACAGGGGGCGCCTATTACTATGGCTACACCTTC. This translates into CASSGTGGAYYYGYTF.

The chain joins TRBV29-1 to TRBJ1-2; no clear D gene. Looked up from germline, CDR1 is SQVTM and CDR2 is ANQGSEA. V was cut by 5 bases and J by 3 bases, with 7 bases left in between. The CDR3 loop spans 11 amino acids. CDR3: CSVSGDYGYTF. The CDR3 region has the DNA TGCAGCGTTTCGGGAGACTATGGCTACACCTTC.

The chain joins TRBV15 to TRBJ1-6; TRBD1 is a possible D gene (6 bases). V shed 0 bases and J shed 7 bases, with 10 bases lying between them. The CDR3 contains 15 residues. Germline values: CDR1 LNHNV, CDR2 YYDKDF (reference sequence). The CDR3 DNA is TGTGCCACCAGCAGAGAAAGGGGGGCGAATTCACCCCTCCACTTT. It yields the protein CATSRERGANSPLHF. Full variable domain (remainder filled in from reference TRBV15 and TRBJ1-6): DAMVIQNPRYQVTQFGKPVTLSCSQTLNHNVMYWYQQKSSQAPKLLFHYYDKDFNNEADTPDNFQSRRPNTSFCFLDIRSPGLGDTAMYLCATSRERGANSPLHFGNGTRLTVT.

The rearrangement joins TRBV7-2 to TRBJ2-5, with 10 bases that match TRBD1. The CDR3 consists of 14 residues. J was trimmed by 4 bases and V by 3 bases; bases with no gene match: 2. The germline V gene has CDR1 SGHTA and CDR2 FQGNSA. This chain's CDR3 is CASSLGQGLETQYF. The CDR3 nucleotides read TGTGCCAGCAGCTTGGGACAGGGGTTAGAGACCCAGTACTTC.